This T cell receptor beta chain emerged from a study of T cell changes during pregnancy in multiple sclerosis. The trim removed 4 bases at V and 3 bases at J, leaving 5 bases unmatched. This CDR3 is built from 14 residues. Germline assignment: CDR1 MNHEY and CDR2 SMNVEV (reference sequence). The protocol was immunoSEQ multiplex PCR, while the TCRdb copy is restricted to in-frame clones and leaves out a portion. The table includes 80,000 or so clones, just over 90% detected once. This specimen consisted of peripheral blood, obtained before pregnancy. This sequence joins TRBV27 and TRBJ1-2; 7 bases match TRBD1. The clonotype originates from a female donor with multiple sclerosis, enrolled in a pregnancy study. Here the CDR3 reads CASSSPGQHYGYTF. Here the CDR3 DNA reads TGTGCCAGCAGTTCCCCGGGACAGCACTATGGCTACACCTTC.